The 17 T cell receptor beta chains given below trace back to one sample, sequenced in a study of shared clonotypes between healthy human individuals. Naive-designated CD8 cells lacked CD45RO, were positively enriched for CCR7, and omitted terminally differentiated effector memory CD45RA+ cells. Sequencing was performed with immunoSEQ multiplex PCR; in TCRdb, only in-frame clones are kept and a portion is missing. The profile covers hundreds of thousands of clones, with approximately 96% appearing a single time and roughly 0.1% taken by the ten largest. Sequenced sample: naive CD8+ T cells sorted from blood. The receptors were gathered from a woman aged 25-40 years in good health.

V gene TRBV4-1 combines with J gene TRBJ2-3; 9 nucleotides agree with TRBD2. The length of the CDR3 is 18 residues. Germline loops: CDR1 MGHRA, CDR2 YSYEKL. Trimming at V came to 1 base and at J to 4 bases, leaving 12 bases not matched to a gene. The CDR3 protein is CASSQGGLAGARSDTQYF. DNA of the CDR3: TGCGCCAGCAGCCAAGGGGGTTTAGCGGGAGCCCGCTCAGATACGCAGTATTTT.

J is TRBJ1-5 and V is TRBV19, with D uncertain. Deletions cut 2 bases from V and 4 bases from J, with 9 bases between. There are 14 residues in the CDR3. Germline-derived CDR1 and CDR2 are LNHDA and SQIVND (reference sequence). The DNA of the CDR3 is TGTGCCAGTAGTATATTAACCCTTAATCAGCCCCAGCATTTT. Protein: CASSILTLNQPQHF.

The rearrangement uses TRBV7-6 and TRBJ2-1; tentatively, D is TRBD2 (5 bases). Deletions cut 4 bases from V and 0 bases from J, with 16 bases between. Germline loops: CDR1 SGHVS, CDR2 FNYEAQ. This CDR3 has 17 amino acids. The CDR3 coding sequence is TGTGCCAGCAGCTCGCCCGCGGGCCGCATCTCCTACAATGAGCAGTTCTTC. Residues: CASSSPAGRISYNEQFF.

The chain employs TRBV5-8 and TRBJ1-4, with 9 nucleotides matching TRBD1. The CDR3 sequence is 17 residues long. Germline trimming cut 0 bases from V and 5 bases from J; bases unmatched to any gene: 8. Germline lookup yields CDR1 SGHTS and CDR2 YDEGEE. This CDR3 reads CASSLGVLGQGNEKLFF. CDR3 nucleotide sequence: TGTGCCAGCAGCTTGGGTGTTCTGGGACAGGGAAATGAAAAACTGTTTTTT.

This clone was seen just once. CDR3 sequence: CASTRGGGEQYF. In DNA, the CDR3 is TGTGCCAGCACCAGAGGGGGGGGCGAGCAGTACTTC. The V gene is TRBV7-9, the J gene TRBJ2-7; D may be TRBD2 (7 bases). From germline, CDR1 is SEHNR and CDR2 FQNEAQ (reference sequence). The V and J ends lost 7 bases and 6 bases respectively, with 13 bases between them. The length of the CDR3 is 12 residues. Based on the CDR3 plus reference TRBV7-9 and TRBJ2-7, the full variable domain is DTGVSQNPRHKITKRGQNVTFRCDPISEHNRLYWYRQTLGQGPEFLTYFQNEAQLEKSRLLSDRFSAERPKGSFSTLEIQRTEQGDSAMYLCASTRGGGEQYFGPGTRLTVT.

The chain employs TRBV6-6 and TRBJ2-7; TRBD1 matches 8 bases. The CDR3 loop spans 15 amino acids. The germline V gene encodes CDR1 MNHNY and CDR2 SVGAGI (reference sequence). Trimming cost V 0 bases and J 2 bases; bases outside gene matches: 3. The CDR3 DNA reads TGTGCCAGCAGTTACTCGATACAGGGGGCCTACGAGCAGTACTTC. It is translated as CASSYSIQGAYEQYF.

V is TRBV6-5 and J is TRBJ1-4; D remains ambiguous. This CDR3 spans 15 amino acids. V gave up 0 bases and J gave up 0 bases, with 5 bases separating them. Germline lookup yields CDR1 MNHEY and CDR2 SVGAGI. The CDR3 nucleotides read TGTGCCAGCAGTTACTCCCATACAACTAATGAAAAACTGTTTTTT. This gives the protein CASSYSHTTNEKLFF.

The chain has TRBV13 and TRBJ2-3; TRBD1 is a possible D gene (5 bases). The V and J ends lost 2 bases and 6 bases respectively, with 6 bases between them. The CDR3 is made up of 12 amino acids. The germline V gene has CDR1 PRHDT and CDR2 FYEKMQ (reference sequence). CDR3 loop: CASSLSGDTQYF. The CDR3 bases are TGTGCCAGCAGCTTATCAGGGGATACGCAGTATTTT.

This chain links TRBV6-5 with TRBJ2-1; TRBD2 agrees at 9 bases. Unmatched junction bases numbered 3, after V lost 5 bases and J lost 4 bases. From germline, CDR1 is MNHEY and CDR2 SVGAGI. CDR3 length: 14 residues. CDR3 in amino acids: CASSPSGTYNEQFF. The CDR3 bases are TGTGCCAGCAGTCCTAGCGGGACTTACAATGAGCAGTTCTTC.

The genes are TRBV11-2 and TRBJ2-3; possibly TRBD1 for D (5 bases). The germline V and J ends were trimmed by 7 bases and 3 bases, with 17 bases remaining between them. The V gene's germline CDR1 is SGHAT and CDR2 FQNNGV. The CDR3 is 15 amino acids. The CDR3: CASTLGAGTTDTQYF. The CDR3 nucleotides read TGTGCCAGCACCCTAGGGGCAGGAACGACAGATACGCAGTATTTT.

The genes are TRBV27 and TRBJ2-1, with TRBD2 identical over 8 bases. Germline lookup yields CDR1 MNHEY and CDR2 SMNVEV (reference sequence). The CDR3 covers 15 residues. Trimming took 5 bases from V and 7 from J; bases not matched to a gene: 10. This chain's CDR3 is CASSLLAGPINEQFF. In nucleotides, the CDR3 is TGTGCCAGCAGTCTTCTAGCGGGCCCAATTAATGAGCAGTTCTTC.

J is TRBJ2-7 and V is TRBV19; 12 bases are shared with TRBD2. The CDR3 totals 14 residues. V shed 6 bases, J shed 3 bases, and the junction held 3 bases outside the gene matches. Looked up from germline, CDR1 is LNHDA and CDR2 is SQIVND (reference sequence). The CDR3, as DNA: TGTGCCAGTAGCTGGACTAGCGGGAACTACGAGCAGTACTTC. Its protein product is CASSWTSGNYEQYF.

The CDR3 DNA reads as TGTGCCAGCAGACAGACAGGGCTAAGTCAGCCCCAGCATTTT. This encodes CASRQTGLSQPQHF. The chain recombines TRBV6-6 with TRBJ1-5; 7 positions agree with TRBD1. Germline CDR1 MNHNY, CDR2 SVGAGI (reference sequence). V gave up 6 bases and J gave up 6 bases; unmatched junction bases: 8. The CDR3 loop spans 14 amino acids.

The chain recombines TRBV28 with TRBJ2-7, with TRBD2 matching 7 bases. The CDR3 consists of 16 residues. The junction had 15 bases not matched to a gene; V was cut back by 4 bases and J by 6 bases. In germline, CDR1 is MDHEN, CDR2 SYDVKM. This CDR3 is CASSSPGLTPGGEQYF. CDR3 bases: TGTGCCAGCAGTTCCCCGGGTCTGACGCCGGGGGGCGAGCAGTACTTC.

The CDR3 DNA reads TGTGCCAGCAGCCCCATTCCCCCAGCGACTCCCTTCGTCGGCGACGAGCAGTACTTC. Translation gives CASSPIPPATPFVGDEQYF. The J gene is TRBJ2-7, the V gene TRBV7-9, with no clear D. The CDR3 has 19 amino acids. Trimming left V 5 bases short and J 5 bases short, with 31 bases between. CDR1 is SEHNR and CDR2 is FQNEAQ in the germline V gene (reference sequence).

V usage is TRBV27 and J usage is TRBJ2-7, with 7 positions matching TRBD2. Germline V lookup: CDR1 MNHEY, CDR2 SMNVEV (reference sequence). The CDR3 has 15 amino acids. After removal of 7 bases from V and 4 bases from J, the junction contained 13 bases not matched to a gene. Here the CDR3 reads CASTPAAGVNYEQYF. The CDR3 DNA sequence: TGTGCCAGCACTCCGGCGGCGGGAGTAAATTACGAGCAGTACTTC.

V and J are TRBV7-2 and TRBJ1-1, with D hard to call. Trimming left V 1 base short and J 1 base short, with 7 bases between. The CDR3 sequence is 14 residues long. The V gene's germline CDR1 is SGHTA and CDR2 FQGNSA. The CDR3 reads CASSLESTNTEAFF. In nucleotides, the CDR3 is TGTGCCAGCAGCTTAGAGTCAACGAACACTGAAGCTTTCTTT.